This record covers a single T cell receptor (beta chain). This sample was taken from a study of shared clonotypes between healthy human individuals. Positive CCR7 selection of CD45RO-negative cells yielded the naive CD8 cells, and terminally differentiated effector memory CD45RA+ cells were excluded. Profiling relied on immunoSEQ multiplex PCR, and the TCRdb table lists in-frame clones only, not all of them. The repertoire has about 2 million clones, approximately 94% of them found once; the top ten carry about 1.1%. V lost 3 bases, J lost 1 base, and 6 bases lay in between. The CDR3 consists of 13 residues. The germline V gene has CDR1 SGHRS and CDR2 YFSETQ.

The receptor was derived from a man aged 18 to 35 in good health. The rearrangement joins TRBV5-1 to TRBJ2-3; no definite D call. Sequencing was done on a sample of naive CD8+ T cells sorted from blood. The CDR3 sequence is CASSYAGTDTQYF. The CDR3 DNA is TGCGCCAGCAGCTACGCAGGCACAGATACGCAGTATTTT.